This T cell receptor beta chain was retrieved from a study of blood T cell repertoires in COVID-19. Study as a whole: Acute and convalescent COVID-19 specimens originated in the United States, Italy and Spain. Nucleic acid was either cDNA or gDNA, and it came from T cells, B-cell-depleted T cells, or PBMCs.

The germline CDR1 and CDR2 sequences are LNHDA and SQIVND (reference sequence). The V and J ends lost 10 bases and 5 bases, in that order; junction bases with no gene match: 12. This CDR3 has 15 residues. This clone was detected a few times. As handled by the study authors: Amplification from reference gene primers served as the basis for estimated nucleated cell counts. Repertoires were generated with immunoSEQ multiplex PCR, while TCRdb's copy carries only in-frame clones and drops some. V, J and clone size are those of that table, while D and trimming were read from the DNA. In the table there are 400,000 to 450,000 clones, about 88% of which are singletons.

Sequencing was performed on peripheral blood. The source is a woman in her 40s with COVID-19, enrolled during active disease. This chain connects TRBV19 to TRBJ2-1; 9 nucleotides line up with TRBD1. The DNA of the CDR3 is TGTGCCACCAAACCGGACAGGGGTTTTAACAATGAGCAGTTCTTC. It is translated as CATKPDRGFNNEQFF. Full variable domain (rest looked up from reference TRBV19 and TRBJ2-1): DGGITQSPKYLFRKEGQNVTLSCEQNLNHDAMYWYRQDPGQGLRLIYYSQIVNDFQKGDIAEGYSVSREKKESFPLTVTSAQKNPTAFYLCATKPDRGFNNEQFFGPGTRLTVL.